This T cell receptor (beta chain) is drawn from a study of blood T cell repertoires in COVID-19. Study background: The analysed material was cDNA or gDNA that came from T cells, B-cell-depleted T cells, or PBMCs.

Trimming took off 3 bases at V and 4 bases at J, with 6 bases between the two ends. This CDR3 is 13 amino acids long. Germline CDR1 and CDR2: KGHDR and SFDVKD. The method was immunoSEQ multiplex PCR; TCRdb's version includes in-frame clones alone and lacks a portion of them. Of some 180,000 clones detected, nearly 90% appear once; the ten largest clones hold approximately 0.64%. This clonotype originated in a man aged 45 to 65 with acute or convalescent COVID-19. The chain joins TRBV24-1 to TRBJ2-1; D uncertain. The sequenced sample consisted of peripheral blood. The CDR3 DNA reads as TGTGCCACCAGTGATGGTAGTTACAATGAGCAGTTCTTC. It translates to CATSDGSYNEQFF.